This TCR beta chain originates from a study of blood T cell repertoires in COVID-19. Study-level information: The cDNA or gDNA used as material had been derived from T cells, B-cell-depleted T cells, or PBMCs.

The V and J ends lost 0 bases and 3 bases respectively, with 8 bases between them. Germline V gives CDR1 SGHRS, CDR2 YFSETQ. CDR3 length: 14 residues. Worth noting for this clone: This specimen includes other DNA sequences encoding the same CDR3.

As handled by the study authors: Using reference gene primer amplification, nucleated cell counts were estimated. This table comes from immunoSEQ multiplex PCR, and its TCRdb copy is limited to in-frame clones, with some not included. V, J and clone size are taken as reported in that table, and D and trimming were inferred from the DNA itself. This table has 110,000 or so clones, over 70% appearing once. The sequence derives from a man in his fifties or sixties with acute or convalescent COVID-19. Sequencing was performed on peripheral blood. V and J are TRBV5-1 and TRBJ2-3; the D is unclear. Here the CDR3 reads CASSLDQITDTQYF. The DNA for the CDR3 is TGCGCCAGCAGCTTGGACCAGATTACAGATACGCAGTATTTT.